This T cell receptor (beta chain) was identified in a study of a mutant IDH1 vaccine in newly diagnosed glioma. Time point described: week 23, last vaccination. In every dose of vaccine, 300 ug of mutant IDH1 20-mer peptide was given alongside topical imiquimod. This CDR3 spans 12 amino acids. Per the germline V gene, CDR1 is MRHNA and CDR2 is SNTAGT. The trim removed 4 bases at V and 8 bases at J, leaving 3 bases unmatched. The data were produced by immunoSEQ multiplex PCR, yet TCRdb's version contains in-frame clones alone and is incomplete. The sample includes approximately 45,000 clones, approximately 90% of them seen just once. Turning to this clone: The antigen is undetermined.

Points from the study as a whole: Overall, about 93% of patients had vaccine-induced immune responses.

The sequenced sample was PBMCs, obtained from a glioma patient whose treatment included an IDH1 peptide vaccine. The TCR sequence derives from a man aged 50 or older with glioma. The chain recombines TRBV6-4 with TRBJ1-2; TRBD1 matches 8 bases. CDR3 sequence: CASSGQGSGYTF. For the CDR3, the DNA is TGTGCCAGCAGTGGACAGGGGAGCGGCTACACCTTC.